A single sample gave rise to the 32 T cell receptor beta chains below, sequenced in a study of T cell repertoires in cytomegalovirus infection. TCRdb re-called the reads through MiXCR, storing one row per CDR3 protein. The repertoire holds some 150,000 distinct CDR3 sequences, with about 25% as singletons. The sample consisted of PBMCs. Receptors originate from a human donor in good health (CMV status not recorded). Some clones in this sample may be carry-over from other donors' samples.

The chain joins TRBV19 to TRBJ2-2; no clear D gene. Germline CDR1 LNHDA, CDR2 SQIVND (reference sequence). V lost 4 bases to trimming and J lost 0 bases, with 12 bases between them. This CDR3 is 16 amino acids long. The CDR3 DNA follows: TGTGCCAGTAGTAAGTCGGTTCTTGCGAACACCGGGGAGCTGTTTTTT. This gives the protein CASSKSVLANTGELFF.

This clonotype showed up many times. The genes are TRBV7-6 and TRBJ2-1; the D is unclear. Germline V gives CDR1 SGHVS, CDR2 FNYEAQ. V was pared by 1 base and J by 9 bases, with 4 bases between. This CDR3 spans 11 amino acids. The CDR3 is CASSLGPEQFF. The CDR3, as DNA: TGTGCCAGCAGCTTAGGTCCTGAGCAGTTCTTC.

The chain recombines TRBV28 with TRBJ2-1, with 7 bases identical to TRBD1. From germline, CDR1 is MDHEN and CDR2 SYDVKM. J gave up 7 bases and V 5 bases, and 8 bases lay outside the gene matches. The CDR3 has 14 amino acids. CDR3 protein: CASSPPLTGNEQFF. DNA for the CDR3: TGTGCCAGCAGTCCCCCCTTGACAGGGAATGAGCAGTTCTTC.

The chain has TRBV7-3 and TRBJ2-5, with D possibly being TRBD1 or TRBD2 (6 bases each). CDR3 length: 14 residues. The ends were cut back, 2 bases at V and 5 bases at J, with 12 bases in the middle. Germline CDR1 reads SGHTA; CDR2 reads FQGTGA. The CDR3 loop reads CASSLGGGMETQYF. In nucleotides, the CDR3 is TGTGCCAGCAGCTTAGGGGGCGGGATGGAGACCCAGTACTTC.

The table lists this clonotype with a few counts. The chain recombines TRBV7-3 with TRBJ2-1, with TRBD2 matching over 7 bases. CDR3 size: 14 residues. In germline, CDR1 is SGHTA, CDR2 FQGTGA. V shed 8 bases and J 5 bases; nucleotides not matched to a gene: 9. The CDR3 region is CASSRSGYNNEQFF. The CDR3 bases are TGTGCCAGCTCCCGTAGCGGGTACAACAATGAGCAGTTCTTC. Using reference TRBV7-3 and TRBJ2-1 for the parts outside the CDR3, the full variable domain is GAGVSQTPSNKVTEKGKYVELRCDPISGHTALYWYRQSLGQGPEFLIYFQGTGAADDSGLPNDRFFAVRPEGSVSTLKIQRTERGDSAVYLCASSRSGYNNEQFFGPGTRLTVL.

In this sample, this clonotype turned up a few times. This sequence joins TRBV4-1 and TRBJ2-7; D may be TRBD2 (6 bases). Deletions cut 5 bases from V and 3 bases from J, with 20 bases between. The CDR3 loop spans 16 amino acids. The germline V gene has CDR1 MGHRA and CDR2 YSYEKL. The CDR3 nucleotides read TGCGCCAGCAGCGGCCCCGGGACTGCTCCCTTCTACGAGCAGTACTTC. Translating it yields CASSGPGTAPFYEQYF.

The chain links TRBV19 to TRBJ2-5; D is ambiguous. The CDR3 is 14 residues long. Looked up from germline, CDR1 is LNHDA and CDR2 is SQIVND (reference sequence). Trimming pared 3 bases from V and 3 bases from J, leaving 11 bases between. The CDR3 bases are TGTGCCAGTAGTATTTTGGGCAGAAAAGAGACCCAGTACTTC. Translating it yields CASSILGRKETQYF.

This clonotype was picked up a small number of times. The J gene is TRBJ1-6, the V gene TRBV20-1; D is possibly TRBD1 (6 bases). The germline V and J ends were trimmed by 0 bases and 0 bases, with 18 bases remaining between them. Germline assignment: CDR1 DFQATT and CDR2 SNEGSKA (reference sequence). The length of the CDR3 is 19 residues. CDR3 loop: CSARDPRRGGSSYNSPLHF. In DNA form, the CDR3 reads TGCAGTGCTAGAGACCCTCGGAGAGGGGGGAGCTCCTATAATTCACCCCTCCACTTT.

On this clonotype: Possible read error: a much larger clone is one base away. This chain connects TRBV7-3 to TRBJ2-3; TRBD1 agrees at 7 bases. Looked up from germline, CDR1 is SGHTA and CDR2 is FQGTGA. The CDR3 is 14 residues long. CDR3 loop: CASSPGTVTDAQYF. CDR3 coding DNA: TGTGCCAGCAGCCCAGGGACAGTTACAGATGCGCAGTATTTT.

This clonotype was detected ten times or more. This sequence joins TRBV7-3 and TRBJ2-5, with D possibly TRBD1 on 5 matching bases. CDR1 and CDR2 (germline): SGHTA, FQGTGA. Trimming pared 5 bases from V and 1 base from J, leaving 8 bases between. The CDR3 extends over 13 amino acids. The CDR3 bases are TGTGCCAGCAGCCAGACAGTCCAAGAGACCCAGTACTTC. This codes for CASSQTVQETQYF. Drawing the rest from reference TRBV7-3 and TRBJ2-5, the complete variable domain is GAGVSQTPSNKVTEKGKYVELRCDPISGHTALYWYRQSLGQGPEFLIYFQGTGAADDSGLPNDRFFAVRPEGSVSTLKIQRTERGDSAVYLCASSQTVQETQYFGPGTRLLVL.

The gene calls are TRBV20-1 and TRBJ1-4; D remains ambiguous. Trimming took off 3 bases at V and 6 bases at J, with 5 bases between the two ends. The CDR3 length is 11 residues. The germline gives CDR1 DFQATT, CDR2 SNEGSKA (reference sequence). The CDR3 sequence: CSASSDEKLFF. In DNA, the CDR3 is TGCAGTGCTAGTTCAGATGAAAAACTGTTTTTT.

Note on this clonotype: Given a far larger clone just one base away, this is likely a sequencing read error. The chain recombines TRBV7-2 with TRBJ2-7; tentative D call: TRBD2 (5 bases). The CDR3 loop spans 13 amino acids. V was pared by 4 bases and J by 3 bases, with 10 bases between. Germline V gene sequence: CDR1 SGHTA, CDR2 FQGNSA. CDR3 in amino acids: CASSSGKGYEQYF. In DNA form, the CDR3 reads TGTGCCAGCAGCTCGGGAAAGGGCTACGAGCAGTACTTC.

In this sample, this clonotype turned up a few times. CDR3 sequence: CASSPWTSGDYEQYF. In DNA form, the CDR3 reads TGTGCCAGCAGCCCCTGGACTAGCGGGGACTACGAGCAGTACTTC. The rearrangement joins TRBV7-6 to TRBJ2-7; 12 bases map to TRBD2. From germline, CDR1 is SGHVS and CDR2 FNYEAQ. Trimming took 5 bases from V and 3 from J; bases not matched to a gene: 5. This CDR3 is 15 amino acids long.

This chain uses TRBV6-1 with TRBJ2-1; 9 bases fit TRBD1. Germline V gene sequence: CDR1 MNHNS, CDR2 SASEGT. The CDR3 covers 15 residues. The V segment lost 6 bases and the J segment 2 bases; nucleotides outside the gene matches: 5. Here the CDR3 DNA reads TGTGCCAGCAGACACCGGGACAGGGCCTACAATGAGCAGTTCTTC. Translation gives CASRHRDRAYNEQFF.

This clonotype occurred many times. The chain has TRBV7-2 and TRBJ1-6, with D possibly TRBD1 on 6 matching bases. The CDR3 has 15 amino acids. Germline CDR1 and CDR2: SGHTA and FQGNSA. The V gene lost 6 bases and the J gene lost 10 bases, with 19 bases spanning the gap. The DNA of the CDR3 is TGTGCCAGCAGTCCCACGGGGGGCGGGGGCTCACCCCTCCACTTT. It yields the protein CASSPTGGGGSPLHF.

The chain uses TRBV9 and TRBJ2-6; 16 bases agree with TRBD2. Germline loops: CDR1 SGDLS, CDR2 YYNGEE. J was trimmed by 1 base and V by 0 bases; bases with no gene match: 16. The CDR3 totals 24 residues. CDR3 in amino acids: CASSVEPSFRGLAGGLSGANVLTF. CDR3 DNA sequence: TGTGCCAGCAGCGTAGAGCCATCTTTCCGGGGACTAGCGGGAGGGCTTTCTGGGGCCAACGTCCTGACTTTC.

The chain couples TRBV20-1 to TRBJ2-1; no clear D gene. CDR1 and CDR2 from the germline V gene are DFQATT and SNEGSKA (reference sequence). CDR3 length: 15 residues. V dropped 0 bases and J dropped 0 bases, with 9 bases sitting between them. In DNA form, the CDR3 reads TGCAGTGCTAGAGATCGGGCTGTCTCCTACAATGAGCAGTTCTTC. It yields the protein CSARDRAVSYNEQFF.

The rearrangement links TRBV7-9 to TRBJ1-5; D is perhaps TRBD1 (5 bases). CDR3 size: 18 residues. Germline CDR1 and CDR2: SEHNR and FQNEAQ (reference sequence). Between the trimmed V and J ends, which lost 1 base and 2 bases, there was a span of 18 bases. CDR3 DNA: TGTGCCAGCAGCTTAGTTTCCAGGGAAGGGTCTGGCAATCAGCCCCAGCATTTT. It encodes CASSLVSREGSGNQPQHF.

This clonotype was picked up a small number of times. The chain recombines TRBV27 with TRBJ2-1, with 7 bases that match TRBD2. V shed 9 bases and J 5 bases; nucleotides not matched to a gene: 7. The CDR3 is 13 residues long. The germline CDR1 and CDR2 sequences are MNHEY and SMNVEV (reference sequence). The CDR3 spells CARAGTNHNEQFF. CDR3 coding DNA: TGTGCCAGAGCCGGGACTAACCACAATGAGCAGTTCTTC.

This chain links TRBV7-2 with TRBJ2-1; 10 bases line up with TRBD1. Germline-derived CDR1 and CDR2 are SGHTA and FQGNSA. Trimming cost V 8 bases and J 9 bases; bases outside gene matches: 13. The CDR3 is 15 residues long. The CDR3 loop is CASRNPGQGIPEQFF. As DNA, the CDR3 is TGTGCCAGCCGGAACCCGGGACAGGGGATTCCTGAGCAGTTCTTC.

This clonotype was seen ten or more times. The chain recombines TRBV7-2 with TRBJ2-3; TRBD2 is a possible D gene (5 bases). The V end lost 11 bases, the J end lost 5 bases, and 14 bases lay between the germline ends. This CDR3 is 12 amino acids long. Germline-derived CDR1 and CDR2 are SGHTA and FQGNSA. CDR3 bases: TGTGCCGGACGGGCCGAGGGAGATACGCAGTATTTT. Translating it yields CAGRAEGDTQYF.

This clonotype has just a few counts. The J gene is TRBJ2-5, the V gene TRBV3-1; unclear D gene. Germline loops: CDR1 LGHDT, CDR2 YNNKEL (reference sequence). The V and J ends lost 4 bases and 4 bases respectively, with 10 bases between them. This CDR3 is 13 amino acids long. CDR3 in DNA: TGTGCCAGCAGCCTCAGCGTTTCAGAGACCCAGTACTTC. It specifies CASSLSVSETQYF.

Only a few counts were recorded for this clonotype. The genes are TRBV7-6 and TRBJ2-1, with D hard to call. CDR3 size: 14 residues. Deletions cut 3 bases from V and 5 bases from J, with 11 bases between. CDR1 and CDR2 from the germline V gene are SGHVS and FNYEAQ. CDR3 region: CASSFGRTNNEQFF. In nucleotides, the CDR3 is TGTGCCAGCAGCTTTGGGCGGACCAACAATGAGCAGTTCTTC.

The V and J genes are TRBV5-1 and TRBJ2-1, with D perhaps TRBD2 (5 bases). Looked up from germline, CDR1 is SGHRS and CDR2 is YFSETQ. This CDR3 has 13 amino acids. V was shortened by 0 bases and J by 7 bases, with 8 bases between the two germline ends. This CDR3 is CASSLDRGNEQFF. DNA of the CDR3: TGCGCCAGCAGCTTGGACAGAGGGAATGAGCAGTTCTTC.

The chain employs TRBV20-1 and TRBJ2-2, with D uncertain. V was clipped by 1 base and J by 1 base, with 4 bases between them. Germline values: CDR1 DFQATT, CDR2 SNEGSKA (reference sequence). The CDR3 sequence is 13 residues long. CDR3 in amino acids: CSARGGNTGELFF. The CDR3 DNA reads as TGCAGTGCTAGAGGTGGGAACACCGGGGAGCTGTTTTTT.

The CDR3 loop reads CASSLRQDLNSPLHF. In DNA, the CDR3 is TGTGCCAGCAGTTTACGACAGGACCTTAATTCACCCCTCCACTTT. The chain couples TRBV27 to TRBJ1-6; D might be TRBD1 (6 bases). CDR1 and CDR2 from the germline V gene are MNHEY and SMNVEV (reference sequence). V was shortened by 2 bases and J by 6 bases, with 11 bases between the two germline ends. This CDR3 contains 15 residues.

V usage is TRBV19 and J usage is TRBJ2-3, with D possibly TRBD2 on 7 matching bases. With 8 bases removed from V and 4 bases from J, the gap between germline ends came to 19 bases. CDR1 is LNHDA, CDR2 SQIVND, per germline (reference sequence). The CDR3 length is 15 residues. The CDR3 protein is CASQVGGAVSDTQYF. CDR3 bases: TGTGCCAGTCAAGTGGGGGGGGCGGTCTCAGATACGCAGTATTTT.

The gene calls are TRBV27 and TRBJ2-3; D might be TRBD2 (6 bases). Germline V CDR1 and CDR2: MNHEY, SMNVEV (reference sequence). Trimming shortened V by 3 bases and J by 1 base, and 11 bases separated the two germline ends. The CDR3 covers 15 residues. CDR3 coding DNA: TGTGCCAGCAGTTTTAATGGCGGGGGCACAGATACGCAGTATTTT. It translates to CASSFNGGGTDTQYF.

This clonotype came up a few times. This chain links TRBV12-3 or TRBV12-4 with TRBJ1-2; TRBD1 matches at 7 bases. J lost 4 bases, V lost 4 bases, and 6 bases had no gene match. CDR3 length: 14 residues. As DNA, the CDR3 is TGTGCCAGCAGTTCGACAGGGAAAGGCTATGGCTACACCTTC. Its protein product is CASSSTGKGYGYTF.

The rearrangement uses TRBV20-1 and TRBJ1-4; D unclear. The V gene lost 2 bases and the J gene lost 2 bases, with 15 bases spanning the gap. The V gene's germline CDR1 is DFQATT and CDR2 SNEGSKA (reference sequence). The CDR3 runs 16 residues. This CDR3 is CSARWSGPDTNEKLFF. CDR3 DNA sequence: TGCAGTGCTAGATGGTCGGGCCCTGATACTAATGAAAAACTGTTTTTT.

This clonotype was seen many times. J is TRBJ2-1 and V is TRBV28; D not certain. Between the trimmed V and J ends, which lost 2 bases and 5 bases, there was a span of 10 bases. The germline V gene encodes CDR1 MDHEN and CDR2 SYDVKM. This CDR3 is 14 amino acids long. Here the CDR3 reads CASSLSPRDNEQFF. Here the CDR3 DNA reads TGTGCCAGCAGTTTAAGTCCCCGAGACAATGAGCAGTTCTTC.

This clonotype was seen many times. The CDR3 nucleotides read TGTGCCAGCAGGTCCCCTCCCTACGAGCAGTACTTC. This sequence encodes CASRSPPYEQYF. This sequence joins TRBV7-2 and TRBJ2-7, with D uncertain. Deletions cut 6 bases from V and 2 bases from J, with 8 bases between. Germline CDR1 is SGHTA and CDR2 is FQGNSA. CDR3 length: 12 amino acids. The full variable domain, rest sourced from reference TRBV7-2 and TRBJ2-7, is GAGVSQSPSNKVTEKGKDVELRCDPISGHTALYWYRQSLGQGLEFLIYFQGNSAPDKSGLPSDRFSAERTGGSVSTLTIQRTQQEDSAVYLCASRSPPYEQYFGPGTRLTVT.